This paragraph reports one TCR beta chain. Its antigen is as yet unknown. Sequencing used immunoSEQ multiplex PCR; TCRdb keeps in-frame clones, though not all of them. The table shows some 140,000 clones, with about 80% occurring only once. This specimen belongs to a study of cytomegalovirus exposure and HLA in healthy donors. Study-wide results and caveats: In vitro testing confirmed a few CMV-associated chains as specific for CMV antigens. Reported results showed that the classifier diagnosed cytomegalovirus status with high specificity and sensitivity.

The CDR3 sequence is 14 residues long. Looked up from germline, CDR1 is KGHSH and CDR2 is LQKENI. Trimming removed 4 bases at V and 2 bases at J, with 11 bases between. This receptor was obtained from a man aged 25-45 years in good health and CMV-seropositive. The V gene is TRBV18, the J gene TRBJ1-1; D might be TRBD1 (6 bases). Sequences were obtained from PBMCs. The CDR3 reads CASSRDTGNTEAFF. The CDR3 coding sequence is TGTGCCAGCTCACGGGACACTGGTAACACTGAAGCTTTCTTT.